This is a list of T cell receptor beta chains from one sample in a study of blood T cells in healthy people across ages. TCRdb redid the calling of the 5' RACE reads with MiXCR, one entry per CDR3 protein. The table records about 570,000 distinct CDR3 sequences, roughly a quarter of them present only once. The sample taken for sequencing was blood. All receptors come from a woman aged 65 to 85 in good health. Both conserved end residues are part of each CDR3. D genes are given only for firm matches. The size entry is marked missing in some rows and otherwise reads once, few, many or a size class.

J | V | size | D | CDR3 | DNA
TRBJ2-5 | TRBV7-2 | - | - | CASSAQIETQYF | TGTGCCAGCAGCGCCCAGATTGAGACCCAGTACTTC
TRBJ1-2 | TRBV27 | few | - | CASSLSRGGLDYGYTF | TGTGCCAGCAGTTTATCGAGGGGAGGGCTCGACTATGGCTACACCTTC
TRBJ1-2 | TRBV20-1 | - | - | CSARDTNLNYGYTF | TGCAGTGCTAGAGATACGAACCTTAACTATGGCTACACCTTC
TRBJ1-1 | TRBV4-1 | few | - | CASSPTDRPSEAFF | TGCGCCAGCAGCCCAACGGATCGTCCTTCTGAAGCTTTCTTT
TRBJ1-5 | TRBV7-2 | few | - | CASSLRFGRNQPQHF | TGTGCCAGCAGCTTAAGGTTCGGGAGGAATCAGCCCCAGCATTTT
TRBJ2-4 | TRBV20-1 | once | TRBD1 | CSARDRPVTKNIQYF | TGCAGTGCTAGGGACAGGCCGGTTACCAAAAACATTCAGTACTTC
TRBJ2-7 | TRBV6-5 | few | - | CASRRSSEPTYEQYF | TGTGCCAGCAGGCGGTCTAGCGAACCAACCTACGAGCAGTACTTC
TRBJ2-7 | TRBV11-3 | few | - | CASSLSALAYEQYF | TGTGCCAGCAGCTTATCAGCGCTCGCCTACGAGCAGTACTTC
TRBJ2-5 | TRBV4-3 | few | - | CAGSQVRGGRGIQETQYF | TGCGCCGGCAGCCAAGTAAGGGGGGGGCGCGGGATCCAAGAGACCCAGTACTTC
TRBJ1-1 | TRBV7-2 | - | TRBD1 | CASSLGGTGGLGTEAFF | TGTGCCAGCAGCTTAGGAGGGACAGGGGGTTTGGGCACTGAAGCTTTCTTT
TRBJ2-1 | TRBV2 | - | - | CASSDDSYNEQFF | TGTGCCAGCAGCGACGACAGCTACAATGAGCAGTTCTTC
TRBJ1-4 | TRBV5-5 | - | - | CASSLVFRVGEKLFF | TGTGCCAGCAGCTTGGTATTTCGGGTTGGTGAAAAACTGTTTTTT
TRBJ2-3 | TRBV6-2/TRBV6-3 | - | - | CASSYSGGLTDTQYF | TGTGCCAGCAGTTACTCGGGGGGCCTCACAGATACGCAGTATTTT
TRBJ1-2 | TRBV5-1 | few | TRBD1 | CASSLPGTGGDGYTF | TGCGCCAGCAGCTTACCCGGGACAGGAGGGGACGGCTACACCTTC
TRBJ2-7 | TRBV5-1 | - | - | CASSRDGDEQCF | TGCGCCAGCAGCCGGGACGGAGACGAGCAGTGCTTC
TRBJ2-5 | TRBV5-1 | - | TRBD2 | CASSLVAGAHAETQYF | TGCGCCAGCAGCTTGGTAGCGGGGGCCCACGCGGAGACCCAGTACTTC
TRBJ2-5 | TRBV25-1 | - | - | CASSESAKTGSSYEHYF | TGTGCCAGCAGTGAATCGGCCAAAACAGGGAGCTCCTACGAGCATTACTTC
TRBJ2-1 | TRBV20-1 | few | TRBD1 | CSAIRDRSGRNEQFF | TGCAGTGCTATCCGGGACAGGTCCGGTAGAAATGAGCAGTTCTTC
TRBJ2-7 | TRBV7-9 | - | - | CASSLAEGPYEQYF | TGTGCCAGCAGCTTAGCGGAAGGCCCCTACGAGCAGTACTTC
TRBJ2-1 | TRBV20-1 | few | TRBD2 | CSASVLAGGRAEQFF | TGCAGTGCTAGCGTACTAGCGGGGGGGCGGGCTGAGCAGTTCTTC
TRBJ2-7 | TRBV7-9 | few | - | CASSRGVFGEQYF | TGTGCCAGCAGCCGTGGTGTCTTCGGCGAGCAGTACTTC
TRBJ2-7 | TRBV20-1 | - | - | CSALQRGEQYF | TGCAGTGCTCTCCAGCGAGGCGAGCAGTACTTC
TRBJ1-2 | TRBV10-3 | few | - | CAIGREGYTF | TGTGCCATAGGACGGGAGGGCTACACCTTC
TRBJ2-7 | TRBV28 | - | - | CASSSTGVSPYEQYF | TGTGCCAGCAGTTCAACCGGGGTTTCCCCCTACGAGCAGTACTTC
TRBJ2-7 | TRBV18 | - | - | CTSSPGTMGYEQYF | TGTACCAGCTCACCAGGGACGATGGGATACGAGCAGTACTTC
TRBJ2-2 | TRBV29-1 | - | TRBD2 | CSARPAGLSGELFF | TGCAGCGCCCGACCAGCGGGGCTGTCCGGGGAGCTGTTTTTT
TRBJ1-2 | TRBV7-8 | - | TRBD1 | CASSRDRERSSNYGYTF | TGTGCCAGCAGTAGAGACAGGGAAAGGTCGTCTAACTATGGCTACACCTTC
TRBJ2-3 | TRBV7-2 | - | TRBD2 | CASSKTSGGGVGNTQYF | TGTGCCAGCAGCAAAACTAGCGGGGGGGGTGTAGGAAATACGCAGTATTTT
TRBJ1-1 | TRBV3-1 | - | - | CASSQRQMNTEAFF | TGTGCCAGCAGCCAACGACAGATGAACACTGAAGCTTTCTTT
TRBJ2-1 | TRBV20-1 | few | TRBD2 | CSATTSGVTSSYNEQFF | TGCAGTGCTACAACTAGCGGGGTCACTTCCTCCTACAATGAGCAGTTCTTC
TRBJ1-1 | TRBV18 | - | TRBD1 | CASSLRQGPRANSNTEAFF | TGTGCCAGCTCACTACGACAGGGGCCGCGTGCAAACTCGAACACTGAAGCTTTCTTT
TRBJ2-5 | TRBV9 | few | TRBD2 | CASSVDSPSGGHKETQYF | TGTGCCAGCAGCGTAGATAGTCCTAGCGGGGGACATAAAGAGACCCAGTACTTC
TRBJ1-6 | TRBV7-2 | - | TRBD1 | CASSLVGQGSYNSPLHF | TGTGCCAGCAGCTTAGTGGGACAGGGGTCCTATAATTCACCCCTCCACTTT
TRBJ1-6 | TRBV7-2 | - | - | CASSQDFTTLHF | TGTGCCAGCAGCCAAGATTTCACGACCCTCCACTTT
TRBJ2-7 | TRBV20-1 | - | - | CSASLSQGKVGLGREQYF | TGCAGTGCTAGCTTGAGCCAGGGGAAAGTGGGGCTCGGAAGGGAGCAGTACTTC
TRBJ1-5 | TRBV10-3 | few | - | CAIGGSNQPQHF | TGTGCCATCGGTGGGAGCAATCAGCCCCAGCATTTT
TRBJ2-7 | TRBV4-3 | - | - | CVSSQDLGWQGSYEQYF | TGCGTCAGCAGCCAAGACTTGGGATGGCAGGGGTCCTACGAGCAGTACTTC
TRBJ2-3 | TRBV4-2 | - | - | CASRETRGWSTDTQYF | TGTGCCAGCAGAGAGACGAGGGGGTGGAGCACAGATACGCAGTATTTT
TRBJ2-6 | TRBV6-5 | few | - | CASSYFSGVLTF | TGTGCCAGCAGTTACTTTAGCGGAGTCCTGACTTTC
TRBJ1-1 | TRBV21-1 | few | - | CASSHKNTEAFF | TGTGCCAGCAGCCACAAGAACACTGAAGCTTTCTTT
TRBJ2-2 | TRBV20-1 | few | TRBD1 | CSAYRQGLTGELFF | TGCAGTGCTTACCGACAGGGGTTAACCGGGGAGCTGTTTTTT
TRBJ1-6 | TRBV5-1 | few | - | CVSSLGPSSYNSPLHF | TGCGTCAGCAGCTTGGGTCCTAGCTCCTATAATTCACCCCTCCACTTT
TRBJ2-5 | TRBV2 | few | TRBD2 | CASMASGAKGETQYF | TGTGCCAGCATGGCTAGCGGAGCGAAAGGGGAGACCCAGTACTTC
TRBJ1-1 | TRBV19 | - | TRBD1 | CASSIEAGQVAFF | TGTGCCAGTAGTATTGAGGCGGGACAGGTAGCTTTCTTT
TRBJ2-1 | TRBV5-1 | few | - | CASSPWVENNEQFF | TGCGCCAGCAGCCCCTGGGTGGAAAACAATGAGCAGTTCTTC
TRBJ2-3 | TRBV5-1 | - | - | CASSFHPRSPDTQYF | TGCGCCAGCAGCTTTCATCCGAGGAGCCCAGATACGCAGTATTTT
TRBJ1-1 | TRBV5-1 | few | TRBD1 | CASSSDRGVNTEAFF | TGCGCCAGCAGCAGCGACAGGGGCGTGAACACTGAAGCTTTCTTT
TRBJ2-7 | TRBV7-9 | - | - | CASSPDSRYEQYF | TGTGCCAGCAGCCCCGACAGCCGCTACGAGCAGTACTTC
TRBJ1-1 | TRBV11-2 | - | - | CASSLRDSQGAFF | TGTGCCAGCAGCCTAAGGGACTCTCAGGGGGCTTTCTTT
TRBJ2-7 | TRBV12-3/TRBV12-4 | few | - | CASSLSGRPYEQYF | TGTGCCAGCAGTTTGAGCGGTCGACCCTACGAGCAGTACTTC
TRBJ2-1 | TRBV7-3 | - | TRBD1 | CASSLRDRDYSEQFF | TGTGCCAGCAGCTTAAGGGACAGGGACTACAGTGAGCAGTTCTTC
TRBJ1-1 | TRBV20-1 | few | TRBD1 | CSARGQGRVGNTEAFF | TGCAGTGCTAGAGGACAGGGGAGGGTTGGGAACACTGAAGCTTTCTTT
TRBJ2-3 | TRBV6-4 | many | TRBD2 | CASSLTPGGVTDTQYF | TGTGCCAGCAGTCTAACCCCGGGGGGGGTGACAGATACGCAGTATTTT
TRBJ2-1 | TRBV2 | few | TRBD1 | CASSGGGLYNEQFF | TGTGCCAGCAGTGGAGGGGGCCTCTACAATGAGCAGTTCTTC